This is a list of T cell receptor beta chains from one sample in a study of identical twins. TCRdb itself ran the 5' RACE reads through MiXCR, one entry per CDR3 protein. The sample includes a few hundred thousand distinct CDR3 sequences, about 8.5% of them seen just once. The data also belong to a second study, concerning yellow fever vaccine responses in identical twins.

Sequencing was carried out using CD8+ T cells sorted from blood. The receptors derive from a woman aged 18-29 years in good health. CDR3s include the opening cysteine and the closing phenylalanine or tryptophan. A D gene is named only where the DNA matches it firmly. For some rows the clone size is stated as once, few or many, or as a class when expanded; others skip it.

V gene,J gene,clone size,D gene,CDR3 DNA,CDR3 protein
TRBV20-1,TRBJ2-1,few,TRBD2,TGCAGTGTTCTTAGCGGGGGTAGCTCCTACAATGAGCAGTTCTTC,CSVLSGGSSYNEQFF
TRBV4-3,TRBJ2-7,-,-,TGCGCCAGCAGCCCGCATTCTGCTATAGGAACCTACGAGCAGTACTTC,CASSPHSAIGTYEQYF
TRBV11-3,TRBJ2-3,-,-,TGTGCCAGCAGCCAAGATGACCCAGATACGCAGTATTTT,CASSQDDPDTQYF
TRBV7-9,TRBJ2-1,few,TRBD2,TGTGCCAGCAGCATCATGACTAGCGGGGGCAATGAGCAGTTCTTC,CASSIMTSGGNEQFF
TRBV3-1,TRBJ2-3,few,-,TGTGCCAGCAGCCAAGAAGGATTTGGCCTATCCACAGATACGCAGTATTTT,CASSQEGFGLSTDTQYF
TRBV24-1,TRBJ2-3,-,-,TGTGCCACCAGTGATTTGTACCCCACGGGGGCCGCAGATACGCAGTATTTT,CATSDLYPTGAADTQYF
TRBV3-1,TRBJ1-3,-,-,TGTGCCAGCAGCTCATTGAGGGCGGCGAACACCATATATTTT,CASSSLRAANTIYF
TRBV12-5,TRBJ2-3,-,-,TGTGCTAGTGGTTTGTTTAGGGGGTTCGCCACAGATACGCAGTATTTT,CASGLFRGFATDTQYF
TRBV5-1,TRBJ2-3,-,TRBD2,TGCGCCAGCAGATTTCCCCCCCTTAGCGGGGGGGATGTCACAGATACGCAGTATTTT,CASRFPPLSGGDVTDTQYF
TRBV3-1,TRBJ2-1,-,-,TGTGCCAGCAGCCAAGAAATTTGGGGATACAATGAGCAGTTCTTC,CASSQEIWGYNEQFF
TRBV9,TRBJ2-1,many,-,TGTGCCAGCCGAGGAGACAATGAGCAGTTCTTC,CASRGDNEQFF
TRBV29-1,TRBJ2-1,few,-,TGCAGCGTTGGAGTAGGGGGAAATGAGCAGTTCTTC,CSVGVGGNEQFF
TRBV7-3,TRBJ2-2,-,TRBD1,TGTGCCAGCAGCTTAATGCGGACAGGTTCGAACACCGGGGAGCTGTTTTTT,CASSLMRTGSNTGELFF
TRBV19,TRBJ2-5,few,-,TGTGCCAGTAGTATCTGGGCTAGCACACAAGAGACCCAGTACTTC,CASSIWASTQETQYF
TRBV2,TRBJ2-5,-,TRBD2,TGTGCCCAGCAGGGTGGCTGGAGCGGGGGAGTTCGGGAGACCCAGTACTTC,CAQQGGWSGGVRETQYF
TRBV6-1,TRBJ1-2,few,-,TGTGCCAGCCTGACTAACTATGGCTACACCTTC,CASLTNYGYTF
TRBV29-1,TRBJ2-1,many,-,TGCAGCGTTGAGTTTCGGCAGAGCAATGAGCAGTTCTTC,CSVEFRQSNEQFF
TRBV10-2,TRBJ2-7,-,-,TGCGCCAGCAGTGATATAGACAGTCTCTACGAGCAGTACTTC,CASSDIDSLYEQYF
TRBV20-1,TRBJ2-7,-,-,TGCAGTGCTAGGTACACCGCCGCCTACGAGCAGTACTTC,CSARYTAAYEQYF
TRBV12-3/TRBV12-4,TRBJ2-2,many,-,TGTGCCAGCAGTCCCTGGATAGAAACCGGGGAGCTGTTTTTT,CASSPWIETGELFF
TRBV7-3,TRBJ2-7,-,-,TGTGCCAGCAGCCCGGACGGGACGGCAGTCTTCTACGAGCAGTACTTC,CASSPDGTAVFYEQYF
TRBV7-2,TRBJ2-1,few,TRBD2,TGTGCCAGCAGCTTAGCCCTCTCGAAGCGGGAGGGCCGGGCGAATGAGCAGTTCTTC,CASSLALSKREGRANEQFF
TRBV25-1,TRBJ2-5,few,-,TGTGCCAGCACCGAGGATGGGGGGCGGTACTTC,CASTEDGGRYF
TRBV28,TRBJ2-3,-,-,TGTGCCAGCAGTTTCACCGGGGTTGGCACAGATACGCAGTATTTT,CASSFTGVGTDTQYF
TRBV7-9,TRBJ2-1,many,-,TGTGCCAGCAGCTGGGGGAGCGGAGATGAGCAGTTCTTC,CASSWGSGDEQFF
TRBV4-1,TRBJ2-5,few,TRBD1,TGCGCCAGCAGCCAAGGATCGGGACAGGGAGGGGAGACCCAGTACTTC,CASSQGSGQGGETQYF
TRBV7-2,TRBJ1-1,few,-,TGTGCCAGCAGCTTTGAGGGTGTCGCTGAAGCTTTCTTT,CASSFEGVAEAFF
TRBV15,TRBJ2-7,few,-,TGTGCCACCAGCAGACAGGGCCCCTACGAGCAGTACTTC,CATSRQGPYEQYF
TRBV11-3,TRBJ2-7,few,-,TGTGCCAGCAGCATGAGGGACAACTCCTACGAGCAGTACTTC,CASSMRDNSYEQYF
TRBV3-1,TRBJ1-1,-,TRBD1,TGTGCCAGCAGCCAAGTCTTTGGGACAGGTGAAGCTTTCTTT,CASSQVFGTGEAFF
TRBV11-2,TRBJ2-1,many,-,TGTGCCAGCGAGCAGGAGCAAGACAATGAGCAGTTCTTC,CASEQEQDNEQFF
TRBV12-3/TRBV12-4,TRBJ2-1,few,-,TGTGCCAGCAGTTTAGGGACAGAGATCTACAATGAGCAGTTCTTC,CASSLGTEIYNEQFF
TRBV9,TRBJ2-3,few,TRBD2,TGTGCCAGCCAGAGCGGGGGGGTTACGACAGATACGCAGTATTTT,CASQSGGVTTDTQYF
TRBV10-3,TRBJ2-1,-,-,TGTGCCATCAGTGAGTCTCTGGGGGAGCGGTACAATGAGCAGTTCTTC,CAISESLGERYNEQFF
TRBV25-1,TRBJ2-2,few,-,TGTGCCAGCAGGGCGATGGGGGTGAACACCGGGGAGCTGTTTTTT,CASRAMGVNTGELFF
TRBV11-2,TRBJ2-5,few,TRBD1,TGTGCCAGCAGCTTTTATATGGGACAGATCCAAGAGACCCAGTACTTC,CASSFYMGQIQETQYF
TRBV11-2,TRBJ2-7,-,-,TGTGCCAGCAGCTTAGCGACAACCTACGAGCAGTACTTC,CASSLATTYEQYF
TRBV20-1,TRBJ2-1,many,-,TGCAGTGCTGTAGACAGGCCTCTACACGGAATCAATGAGCAGTTCTTC,CSAVDRPLHGINEQFF
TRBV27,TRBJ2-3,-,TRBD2,TGTGCCAGCAGTTTAAGTGGTAGCGGGCAGGAATCAGATACGCAGTATTTT,CASSLSGSGQESDTQYF
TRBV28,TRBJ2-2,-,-,TGTGCCAGCAGTGCGTCCTTGGGCAGGGCGACCACCGGGGAGCTGTTTTTT,CASSASLGRATTGELFF